This T cell receptor (beta chain) was profiled in a study of blood T cells in healthy people across ages. The use of a sample-barcoded 5' primer and a J-beta primer mix characterized a second PCR of roughly 7 to 11 cycles. Each cDNA molecule carried a tag from a template-switch adaptor that contained 12 random nucleotides. A single record per CDR3 protein comes from TCRdb applying MiXCR to the 5' RACE reads. The repertoire holds about 650,000 distinct CDR3 sequences, with 32% as singletons. With 0 bases removed from V and 0 bases from J, the gap between germline ends came to 15 bases. Germline CDR1 LGHNA, CDR2 YNFKEQ. The CDR3 loop spans 18 amino acids. Those donating, healthy Caucasian individuals from Russia, were aged roughly 6 to 90. Isolating PBMCs gave at least 7 million of these cells per sample.

The rearrangement links TRBV4-2 to TRBJ1-3, with D maybe TRBD1 (5 bases). Sample: blood. The receptor was isolated from a woman of 80 years or more in good health. This chain's CDR3 is CASSQEGTGYTSGNTIYF. The CDR3 DNA sequence: TGTGCCAGCAGCCAAGAAGGAACAGGCTATACCTCTGGAAACACCATATATTTT.